This TCR beta chain stems from a study of CD8+CD57+ T cells in acquired aplastic anemia. In the study overall: Isolated CD4+ and CD8+ cells, once sorted, yielded DNA averaging around 3 ug.

The CDR3 extends over 14 amino acids. V was pared by 3 bases and J by 8 bases, with 16 bases between. Germline V gene sequence: CDR1 SEHNR, CDR2 FQNEAQ (reference sequence). CD8+CD57+ cell expansion had been shown by flow cytometry in patients chosen for sequencing. The cohort consisted entirely of patients having severe acquired aplastic anemia. TCR beta VDJ and CDR3 profiling used genomic DNA as template. MiXCR, applied by TCRdb to the reads, yields one record per CDR3 protein. The table includes a few hundred thousand distinct CDR3 sequences, under 65% detected once. Whole-study findings and limits: Patients versus controls showed no significant CD8+ Simpson's diversity difference. Comparison of patients with controls identified around 31 shared CD8+ CDR3 sequences.

A remark on this clonotype: Antigen specificity is unknown.

This chain joins TRBV7-9 and TRBJ1-1; D not certain. The sequence was collected from a human donor with aplastic anemia. Sequenced input: sorted CD4+, CD8+, or CD8+CD57+ T cells (not recorded which) from PBMCs. The DNA of the CDR3 is TGTGCCAGCAGCTTCGGGATAGGGATACGCGAAGCTTTCTTT. It is translated as CASSFGIGIREAFF.